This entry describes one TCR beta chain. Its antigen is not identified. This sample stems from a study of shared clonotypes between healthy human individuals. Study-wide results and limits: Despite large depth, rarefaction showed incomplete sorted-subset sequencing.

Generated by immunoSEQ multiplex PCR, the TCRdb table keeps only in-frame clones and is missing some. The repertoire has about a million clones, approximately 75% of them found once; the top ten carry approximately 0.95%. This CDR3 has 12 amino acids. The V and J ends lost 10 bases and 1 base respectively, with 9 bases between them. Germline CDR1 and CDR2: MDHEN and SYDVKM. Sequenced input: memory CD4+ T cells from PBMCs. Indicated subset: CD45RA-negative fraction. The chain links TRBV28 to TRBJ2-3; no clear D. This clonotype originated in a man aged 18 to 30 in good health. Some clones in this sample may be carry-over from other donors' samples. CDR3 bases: TGTGCCACTCTAGATCGCACAGATACGCAGTATTTT. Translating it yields CATLDRTDTQYF.